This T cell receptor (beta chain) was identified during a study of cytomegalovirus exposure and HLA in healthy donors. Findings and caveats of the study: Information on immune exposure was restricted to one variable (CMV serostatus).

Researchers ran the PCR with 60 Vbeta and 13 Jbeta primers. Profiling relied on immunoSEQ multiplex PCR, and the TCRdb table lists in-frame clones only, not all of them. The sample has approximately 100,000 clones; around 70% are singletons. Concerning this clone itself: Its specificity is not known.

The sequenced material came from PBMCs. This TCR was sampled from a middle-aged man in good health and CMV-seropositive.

The CDR3, as DNA: TGTGCCAGCAGCTTTGGAGGGCTCTATGGAAACACCATATATTTT. Its translation: CASSFGGLYGNTIYF. The gene calls are TRBV7-9 and TRBJ1-3; D remains unclear. V lost 3 bases and J 3 bases, leaving 12 bases between the germline ends. The CDR3 has 15 amino acids. CDR1 SEHNR and CDR2 FQNEAQ come from the germline V gene (reference sequence).